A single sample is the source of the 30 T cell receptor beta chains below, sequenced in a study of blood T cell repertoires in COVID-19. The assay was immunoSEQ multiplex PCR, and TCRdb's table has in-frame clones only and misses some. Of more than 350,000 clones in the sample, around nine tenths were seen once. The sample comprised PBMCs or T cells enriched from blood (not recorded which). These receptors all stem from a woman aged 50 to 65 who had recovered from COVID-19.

In nucleotides, the CDR3 is TGTGCCAGCAGCGTAGCAGGCCAGAGAGAAGCTTTCTTT. Its translation: CASSVAGQREAFF. The rearrangement joins TRBV9 to TRBJ1-1, with D unclear. The CDR3 is 13 residues long. V was cut by 0 bases and J by 8 bases, with 11 bases left in between. The germline gives CDR1 SGDLS, CDR2 YYNGEE.

This chain's CDR3 is CASSRVRDSIADTEAFF. The CDR3 DNA is TGTGCCAGCAGCCGCGTTAGGGACTCCATAGCGGACACTGAAGCTTTCTTT. The chain is built from TRBV7-9 and TRBJ1-1; TRBD1 might be the D (5 bases). CDR3 length equals 17 residues. Trimming removed 5 bases at V and 3 bases at J, with 22 bases between. Per germline, CDR1 SEHNR and CDR2 FQNEAQ (reference sequence).

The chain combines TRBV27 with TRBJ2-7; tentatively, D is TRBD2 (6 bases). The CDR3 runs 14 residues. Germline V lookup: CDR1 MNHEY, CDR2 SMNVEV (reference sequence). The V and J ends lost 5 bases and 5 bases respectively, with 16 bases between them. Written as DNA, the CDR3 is TGTGCCAGCAGTGCAACGGGGGAGCGAAACGAGCAGTACTTC. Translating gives CASSATGERNEQYF.

The CDR3 spells CASSRRDRYQDTQYF. The CDR3 nucleotides read TGTGCCAGCAGCCGCCGGGACAGATACCAAGATACGCAGTATTTT. V is TRBV9 and J is TRBJ2-3; 7 bases match TRBD1. Germline-derived CDR1 and CDR2 are SGDLS and YYNGEE. With V trimmed by 4 bases and J by 5 bases, 10 bases remained unmatched. The CDR3 loop spans 15 amino acids.

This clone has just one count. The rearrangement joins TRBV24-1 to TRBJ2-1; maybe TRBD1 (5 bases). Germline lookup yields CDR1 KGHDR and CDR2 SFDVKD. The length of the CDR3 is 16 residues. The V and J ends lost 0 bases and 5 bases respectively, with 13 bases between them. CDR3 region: CATSDLAQGPDNEQFF. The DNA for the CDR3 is TGTGCCACCAGTGATTTGGCCCAGGGCCCCGACAATGAGCAGTTCTTC.

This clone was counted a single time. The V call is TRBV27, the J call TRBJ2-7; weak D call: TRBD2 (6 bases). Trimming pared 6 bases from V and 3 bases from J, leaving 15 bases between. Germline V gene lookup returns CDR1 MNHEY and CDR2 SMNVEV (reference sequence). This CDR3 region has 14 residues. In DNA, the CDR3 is TGTGCCAGCAGCCTCCGGAGGGAGGACTACGAGCAGTACTTC. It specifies CASSLRREDYEQYF.

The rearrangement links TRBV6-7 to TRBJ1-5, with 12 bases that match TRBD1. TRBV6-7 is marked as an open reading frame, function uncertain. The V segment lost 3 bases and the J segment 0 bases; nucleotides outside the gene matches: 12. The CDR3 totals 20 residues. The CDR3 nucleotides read TGTGCCAGCAGTTATAGGGACAGGGGGCTCAGAAGATATAGCAATCAGCCCCAGCATTTT. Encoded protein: CASSYRDRGLRRYSNQPQHF.

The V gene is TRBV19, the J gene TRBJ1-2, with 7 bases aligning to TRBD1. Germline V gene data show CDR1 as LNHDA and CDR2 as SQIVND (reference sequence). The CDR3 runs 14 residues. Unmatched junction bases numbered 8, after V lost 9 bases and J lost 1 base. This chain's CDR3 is CASRGDRNNYGYTF. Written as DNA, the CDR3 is TGTGCCAGCAGGGGGGACAGAAATAACTATGGCTACACCTTC.

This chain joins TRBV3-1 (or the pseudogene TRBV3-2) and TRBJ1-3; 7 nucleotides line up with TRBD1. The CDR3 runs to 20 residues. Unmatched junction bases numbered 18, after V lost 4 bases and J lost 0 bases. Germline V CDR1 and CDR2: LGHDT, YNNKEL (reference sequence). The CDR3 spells CASSLGTVPRTTSSGNTIYF. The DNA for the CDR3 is TGTGCCAGCAGCCTTGGGACAGTTCCTAGAACGACGAGCTCTGGAAACACCATATATTTT.

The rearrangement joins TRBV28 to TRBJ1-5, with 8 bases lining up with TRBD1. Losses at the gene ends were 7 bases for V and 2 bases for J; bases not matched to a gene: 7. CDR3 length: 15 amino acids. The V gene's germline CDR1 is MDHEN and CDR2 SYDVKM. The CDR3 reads CASNTDRVGNQPQHF. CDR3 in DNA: TGTGCCAGCAATACGGACAGGGTTGGCAATCAGCCCCAGCATTTT. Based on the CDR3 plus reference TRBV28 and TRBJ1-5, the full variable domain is DVKVTQSSRYLVKRTGEKVFLECVQDMDHENMFWYRQDPGLGLRLIYFSYDVKMKEKGDIPEGYSVSREKKERFSLILESASTNQTSMYLCASNTDRVGNQPQHFGDGTRLSIL.

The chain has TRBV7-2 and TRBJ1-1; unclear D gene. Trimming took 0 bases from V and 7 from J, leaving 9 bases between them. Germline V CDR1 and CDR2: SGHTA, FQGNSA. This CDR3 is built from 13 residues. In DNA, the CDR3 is TGTGCCAGCAGCTTAGCTGTGGGCAGTGAAGCTTTCTTT. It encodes CASSLAVGSEAFF.

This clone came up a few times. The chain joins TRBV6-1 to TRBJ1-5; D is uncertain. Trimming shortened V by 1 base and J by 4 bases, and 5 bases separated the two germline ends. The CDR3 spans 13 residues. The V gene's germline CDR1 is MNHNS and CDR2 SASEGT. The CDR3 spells CASSEVPNQPQHF. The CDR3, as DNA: TGTGCCAGCAGTGAAGTCCCTAATCAGCCCCAGCATTTT.

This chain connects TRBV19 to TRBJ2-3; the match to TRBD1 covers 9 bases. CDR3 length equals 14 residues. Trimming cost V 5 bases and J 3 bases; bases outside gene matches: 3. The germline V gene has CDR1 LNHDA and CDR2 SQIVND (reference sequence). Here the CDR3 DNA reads TGTGCCAGTAGTGCGGACAGGGGTACAGATACGCAGTATTTT. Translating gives CASSADRGTDTQYF.

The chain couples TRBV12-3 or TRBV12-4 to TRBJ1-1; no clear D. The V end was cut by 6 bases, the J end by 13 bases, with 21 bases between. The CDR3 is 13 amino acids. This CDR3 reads CASRNLPGAWGFF. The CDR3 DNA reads TGTGCCAGCAGAAATTTACCGGGAGCCTGGGGTTTCTTT.

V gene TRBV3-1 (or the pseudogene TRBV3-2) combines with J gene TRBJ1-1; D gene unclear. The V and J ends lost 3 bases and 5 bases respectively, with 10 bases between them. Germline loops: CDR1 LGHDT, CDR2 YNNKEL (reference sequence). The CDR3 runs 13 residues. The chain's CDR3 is CASSQGLTTEAFF. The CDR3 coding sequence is TGTGCCAGCAGCCAGGGCCTGACAACTGAAGCTTTCTTT.

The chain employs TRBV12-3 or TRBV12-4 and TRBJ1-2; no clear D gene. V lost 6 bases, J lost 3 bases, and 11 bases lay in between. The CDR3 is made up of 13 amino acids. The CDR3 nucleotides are TGTGCCAGCAGATACGAGGGCTACTATGGCTACACCTTC. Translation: CASRYEGYYGYTF.

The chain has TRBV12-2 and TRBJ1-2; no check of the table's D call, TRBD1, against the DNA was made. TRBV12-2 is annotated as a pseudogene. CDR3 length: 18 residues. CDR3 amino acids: CASRLSSGLTTIDYGYTF. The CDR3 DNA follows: TGTGCAAGTCGCTTAAGCTCAGGGCTAACCACCATAGACTATGGCTACACCTTC.

This CDR3 reads CASSAGGSEKLFF. Here the CDR3 DNA reads TGTGCCAGCAGCGCCGGAGGGAGTGAAAAACTGTTTTTT. The chain combines TRBV7-2 with TRBJ1-4; no firm D call. V lost 5 bases and J 7 bases, leaving 11 bases between the germline ends. Germline V gene lookup returns CDR1 SGHTA and CDR2 FQGNSA. There are 13 residues in the CDR3.

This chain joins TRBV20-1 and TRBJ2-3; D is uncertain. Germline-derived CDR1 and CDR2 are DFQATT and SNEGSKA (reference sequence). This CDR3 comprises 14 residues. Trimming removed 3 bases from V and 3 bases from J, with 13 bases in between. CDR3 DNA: TGCAGTGCTAGTATAACAGTTCTAACAGATACGCAGTATTTT. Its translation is CSASITVLTDTQYF.

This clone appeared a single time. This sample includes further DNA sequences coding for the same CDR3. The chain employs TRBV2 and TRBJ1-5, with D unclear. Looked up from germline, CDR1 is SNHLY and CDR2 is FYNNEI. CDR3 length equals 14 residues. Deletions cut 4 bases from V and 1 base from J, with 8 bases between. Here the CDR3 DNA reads TGTGCCAGCAGTGTTGGGCAGAGCAATCAGCCCCAGCATTTT. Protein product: CASSVGQSNQPQHF.

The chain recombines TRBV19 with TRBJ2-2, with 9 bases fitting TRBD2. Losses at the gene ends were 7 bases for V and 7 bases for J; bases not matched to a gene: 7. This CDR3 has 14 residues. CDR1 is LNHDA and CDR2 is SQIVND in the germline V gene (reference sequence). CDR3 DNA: TGTGCCAGTATGAGGCGGGGGGGCGGCGGGGAGCTGTTTTTT. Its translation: CASMRRGGGGELFF.

The CDR3 DNA sequence: TGTGCCAGCAGGGCCGGGACAGTCAACTATGGCTACACCTTC. As protein: CASRAGTVNYGYTF. The genes are TRBV2 and TRBJ1-2; 7 bases are a match to TRBD1. Germline V gives CDR1 SNHLY, CDR2 FYNNEI. The CDR3 covers 14 residues. V shed 6 bases and J 2 bases; nucleotides not matched to a gene: 6.

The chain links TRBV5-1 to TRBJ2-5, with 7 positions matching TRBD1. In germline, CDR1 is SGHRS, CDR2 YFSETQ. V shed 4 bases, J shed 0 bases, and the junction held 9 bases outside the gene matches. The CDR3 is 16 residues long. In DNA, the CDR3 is TGCGCCAGCAGCGGATACAGGGGACCGAACCAAGAGACCCAGTACTTC. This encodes CASSGYRGPNQETQYF. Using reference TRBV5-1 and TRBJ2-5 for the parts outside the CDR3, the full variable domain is KAGVTQTPRYLIKTRGQQVTLSCSPISGHRSVSWYQQTPGQGLQFLFEYFSETQRNKGNFPGRFSGRQFSNSRSEMNVSTLELGDSALYLCASSGYRGPNQETQYFGPGTRLLVL.

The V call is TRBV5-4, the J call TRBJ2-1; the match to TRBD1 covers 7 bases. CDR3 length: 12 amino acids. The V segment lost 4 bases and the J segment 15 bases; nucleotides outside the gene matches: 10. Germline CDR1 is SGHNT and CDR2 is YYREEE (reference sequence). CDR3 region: CASSNTDRAPFF. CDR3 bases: TGTGCCAGCAGCAACACTGACAGGGCCCCGTTCTTC.

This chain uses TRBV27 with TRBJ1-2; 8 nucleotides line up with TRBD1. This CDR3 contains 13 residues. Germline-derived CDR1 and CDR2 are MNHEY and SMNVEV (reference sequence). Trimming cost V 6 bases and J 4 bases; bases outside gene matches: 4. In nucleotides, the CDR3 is TGTGCCAGCAGGCCAGGGGGCGGCTATGGCTACACCTTC. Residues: CASRPGGGYGYTF.

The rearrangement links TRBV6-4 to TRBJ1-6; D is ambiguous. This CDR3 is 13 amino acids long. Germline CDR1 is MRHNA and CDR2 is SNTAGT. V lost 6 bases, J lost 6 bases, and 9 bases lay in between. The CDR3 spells CASRRLTNSPLHF. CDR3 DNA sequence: TGTGCCAGCAGGAGACTGACTAATTCACCCCTCCACTTT.

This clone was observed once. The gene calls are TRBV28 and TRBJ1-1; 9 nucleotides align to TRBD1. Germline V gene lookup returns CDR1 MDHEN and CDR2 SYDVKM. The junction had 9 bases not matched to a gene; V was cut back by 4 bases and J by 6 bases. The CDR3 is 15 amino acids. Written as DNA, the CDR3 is TGTGCCAGCAGTTCCTCCGGGACAGGGTTGCCTGAAGCTTTCTTT. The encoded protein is CASSSSGTGLPEAFF.

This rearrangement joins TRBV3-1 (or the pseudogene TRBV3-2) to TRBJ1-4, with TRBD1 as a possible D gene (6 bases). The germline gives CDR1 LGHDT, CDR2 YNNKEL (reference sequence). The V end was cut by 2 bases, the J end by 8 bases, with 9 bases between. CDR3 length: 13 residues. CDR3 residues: CASSQSGVEKLFF. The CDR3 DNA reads TGTGCCAGCAGCCAATCAGGGGTCGAAAAACTGTTTTTT.

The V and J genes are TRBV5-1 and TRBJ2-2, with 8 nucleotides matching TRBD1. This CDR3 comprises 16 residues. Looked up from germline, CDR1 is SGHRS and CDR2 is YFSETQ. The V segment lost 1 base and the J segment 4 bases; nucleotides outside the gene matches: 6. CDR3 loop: CASSLLFQGATGELFF. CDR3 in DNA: TGCGCCAGCAGCTTGTTATTTCAGGGGGCCACCGGGGAGCTGTTTTTT.

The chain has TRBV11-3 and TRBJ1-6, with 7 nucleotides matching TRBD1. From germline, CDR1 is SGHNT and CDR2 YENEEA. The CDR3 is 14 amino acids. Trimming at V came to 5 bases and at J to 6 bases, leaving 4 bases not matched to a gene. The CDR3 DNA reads TGTGCCAGCAGCGAGACAGGGTTTAATTCACCCCTCCACTTT. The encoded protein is CASSETGFNSPLHF.